Detailed here is one TCR beta chain. The CDR3 is made up of 14 amino acids. Trimming shortened V by 2 bases and J by 8 bases, and 10 bases separated the two germline ends. The germline V gene encodes CDR1 MDHEN and CDR2 SYDVKM. This sample was taken from a study of control samples from healthy donors and cancer patients. Profiled with immunoSEQ multiplex PCR; TCRdb holds only in-frame clones, not every one. This table has about 410,000 clones, 80% to 95% appearing once. The chain couples TRBV28 to TRBJ1-6; D is uncertain. The TCR sequence derives from a middle-aged man with head and neck cancer. Sample: PBMCs. The CDR3 sequence is CASSLRTVDSPLHF. CDR3 in DNA: TGTGCCAGCAGTTTAAGGACGGTTGATTCACCCCTCCACTTT.